A single sample gave rise to the 15 T cell receptor beta chains below, sequenced in a study of cytomegalovirus exposure and HLA in healthy donors. It was with 60 Vbeta and 13 Jbeta primers that the PCR ran. Clones were read by immunoSEQ multiplex PCR, and TCRdb kept only the in-frame ones, dropping some. This table lists 40,000 to 50,000 clones. Sequenced material: PBMCs. The receptors originated from a woman aged 25 to 39 in good health and CMV-seronegative.

The gene calls are TRBV4-1 and TRBJ1-3; no firm D call. The CDR3 covers 16 residues. V was trimmed by 2 bases and J by 3 bases, leaving 14 bases between them. Germline-derived CDR1 and CDR2 are MGHRA and YSYEKL. CDR3 coding DNA: TGCGCCAGCAGCCAAATTTATCGTACAATTGGAAACACCATATATTTT. Protein sequence: CASSQIYRTIGNTIYF.

V gene TRBV7-9 combines with J gene TRBJ2-3, with 12 positions matching TRBD2. V trimming: 3 bases; J trimming: 0 bases; junction bases outside the gene matches: 7. This CDR3 has 18 amino acids. Looked up from germline, CDR1 is SEHNR and CDR2 is FQNEAQ (reference sequence). This CDR3 reads CASSLPGLAGYSTDTQYF. CDR3 coding DNA: TGTGCCAGCAGCTTGCCGGGACTAGCGGGTTATAGCACAGATACGCAGTATTTT.

The chain carries TRBV7-9 and TRBJ1-3; D remains unclear. This CDR3 has 13 residues. Per the germline V gene, CDR1 is SEHNR and CDR2 is FQNEAQ (reference sequence). Trimming took 5 bases from V and 4 from J, leaving 9 bases between them. This chain's CDR3 is CASSLSGGNTIYF. The CDR3 DNA is TGTGCCAGCAGCCTTAGCGGCGGAAACACCATATATTTT.

V is TRBV6-5 and J is TRBJ1-1; 8 positions match TRBD1. The CDR3 extends over 14 amino acids. In germline, CDR1 is MNHEY, CDR2 SVGAGI. With V trimmed by 6 bases and J by 5 bases, 8 bases remained unmatched. In DNA, the CDR3 is TGTGCCAGCAGCCACTTCAGGGGGCGGACTGAAGCTTTCTTT. Residues: CASSHFRGRTEAFF.

The chain has TRBV4-3 and TRBJ1-2; tentative D call: TRBD1 (5 bases). The germline V gene has CDR1 LGHNA and CDR2 YSLEER. V gave up 0 bases and J gave up 5 bases, with 10 bases separating them. The CDR3 runs 14 residues. In DNA, the CDR3 is TGCGCCAGCAGCCAAGAGGCAAAGGGGTATGGCTACACCTTC. This sequence encodes CASSQEAKGYGYTF.

The chain uses TRBV21-1 and TRBJ1-4. TRBV21-1 is marked as a pseudogene. The CDR3 is made up of 15 amino acids. The CDR3 here is CASSKAGGEDEKLFF. The CDR3 DNA is TGTGCCAGCAGCAAAGCCGGCGGGGAGGATGAAAAACTGTTTTTT.

The J gene is TRBJ2-5, the V gene TRBV6-1; 10 bases align to TRBD1. Germline V gene lookup returns CDR1 MNHNS and CDR2 SASEGT. This CDR3 spans 14 amino acids. V shed 8 bases and J 4 bases; nucleotides not matched to a gene: 7. CDR3 in DNA: TGTGCCAGCGAACCGGGACAGGGGATAGAGACCCAGTACTTC. Translating gives CASEPGQGIETQYF.

This chain uses TRBV10-2 with TRBJ1-2; 7 nucleotides match TRBD1. The CDR3 runs to 14 residues. CDR1 is WSHSY, CDR2 SAAADI, per germline. The J segment lost 5 bases and the V segment lost 4 bases, leaving 7 bases of the junction unmatched. The CDR3 DNA is TGCGCCAGCAGTGGTACACAGGGGATATATGGCTACACCTTC. Translating gives CASSGTQGIYGYTF.

V is TRBV6-5 and J is TRBJ2-5; 7 bases map to TRBD1. CDR1 and CDR2 from the germline V gene are MNHEY and SVGAGI. The CDR3 loop spans 13 amino acids. V gave up 6 bases and J gave up 4 bases; unmatched junction bases: 5. CDR3 sequence: CASRGQNGETQYF. The CDR3 DNA sequence: TGTGCCAGCAGGGGACAGAACGGAGAGACCCAGTACTTC.

V is TRBV19 and J is TRBJ1-1, with D possibly matching TRBD1 (6 bases). This CDR3 spans 14 amino acids. Trimming cost V 5 bases and J 4 bases, with 14 bases left between them. Germline CDR1 is LNHDA and CDR2 is SQIVND (reference sequence). The CDR3 DNA reads as TGTGCCAGTAGTCCCGCCGCCAGGGGCACTGAAGCTTTCTTT. Its protein is CASSPAARGTEAFF.

The chain links TRBV7-6 to TRBJ2-5; TRBD2 is a possible D gene (6 bases). This CDR3 is built from 13 residues. Per the germline V gene, CDR1 is SGHVS and CDR2 is FNYEAQ. Trimming took off 5 bases at V and 12 bases at J, with 19 bases between the two ends. CDR3 loop: CASSAVPRGGEYF. In DNA form, the CDR3 reads TGTGCCAGCAGCGCCGTGCCGCGGGGTGGCGAGTACTTC.

V usage is TRBV4-1 and J usage is TRBJ1-5, with D perhaps matching TRBD1 (5 bases). The germline CDR1 and CDR2 sequences are MGHRA and YSYEKL. This CDR3 region has 17 residues. Between the trimmed V and J ends, which lost 0 bases and 6 bases, there was a span of 18 bases. The CDR3 bases are TGCGCCAGCAGCCAAGATCAGACAGTTGCTCTTACTCAGCCCCAGCATTTT. Protein product: CASSQDQTVALTQPQHF.

The DNA for the CDR3 is TGTGCCTGGGGCCCCGCGGGGGTCTATGGCTACACCTTC. Its protein product is CAWGPAGVYGYTF. The J gene is TRBJ1-2, the V gene TRBV30; tentatively, D is TRBD1 (5 bases). Germline CDR1 and CDR2: GTSNPN and SVGIG (reference sequence). Trimming stripped 5 bases from V and 4 bases from J, with 14 bases between. The CDR3 spans 13 residues.

CDR3 in DNA: TGCGCCAGCAGTCTTGCGGGGAGCCACAATGAGCAGTTCTTC. Protein: CASSLAGSHNEQFF. The rearrangement links TRBV4-1 to TRBJ2-1; D perhaps matches TRBD2 (6 bases). Germline values: CDR1 MGHRA, CDR2 YSYEKL. The CDR3 loop spans 14 amino acids. Trimming pared 6 bases from V and 5 bases from J, leaving 14 bases between.

The chain carries TRBV18 and TRBJ2-1; 9 nucleotides agree with TRBD2. CDR3 length: 16 residues. CDR1 is KGHSH, CDR2 LQKENI, per germline. V shed 0 bases, J shed 7 bases, and the junction held 7 bases outside the gene matches. CDR3 sequence: CASSPPRGRAYNEQFF. The CDR3 DNA reads TGTGCCAGCTCACCACCACGCGGGAGGGCGTATAATGAGCAGTTCTTC.